This TCR beta chain came from a study of radiotherapy plus CTLA-4 blockade in lung cancer (dated by TCRdb to 2016 to 2019). With regard to the full study: Among the enrolled patients, about 19% had an objective response, and 25% to 40% reached disease control. Beyond this particular receptor, the publication reports: Increased serum interferon-beta after radiation, together with early dynamic changes in blood T cell clones, were reported to be the strongest predictors of response. After treatment with radiotherapy and ipilimumab, TCR clones that came from tumors expanded in the peripheral blood.

Library generation was performed with the immunoSEQ multiplex PCR assay. Sourced from immuneACCESS, this table was stored by TCRdb with only in-frame sequences that have V and J called. A share of the clones is absent; for the studies checked, an unresolved V gene accounts for under half, and the remainder has no known explanation. Within this sample are some 46,000 clones, with roughly three quarters of them counted one time only. About 2.6% of the sample comes from the top ten. Between the V and J ends, shortened by 4 bases and 4 bases respectively, the junction contains 7 bases. CDR1 SGHAT and CDR2 FQDESV were looked up in the germline V gene (reference sequence). There are 12 amino acids in the CDR3, from cysteine to phenylalanine inclusive. Only the CDR3 DNA is retained, 36 bases long and in frame from the first base. In this study, focal radiation therapy paired with CTLA-4 blockade (ipilimumab) was tested in patients who had chemo-refractory metastatic non-small-cell lung cancer.

About this clone: The antigen it recognizes is unknown. The sample holds no much larger clone one base away, and base qualities are not on file.

The sequences come from peripheral blood, collected from a patient treated with radiotherapy plus ipilimumab. The chain joins TRBV11-1 to TRBJ1-2; TRBD1 is a possible D gene, resting on 6 matching bases. This TCR was recovered from a human donor with non-small cell lung cancer whose response to radiotherapy plus ipilimumab could not be evaluated. The CDR3 protein: CASSWDTYGYTF. The nucleotide sequence is TGTGCCAGCAGCTGGGACACCTATGGCTACACCTTC.